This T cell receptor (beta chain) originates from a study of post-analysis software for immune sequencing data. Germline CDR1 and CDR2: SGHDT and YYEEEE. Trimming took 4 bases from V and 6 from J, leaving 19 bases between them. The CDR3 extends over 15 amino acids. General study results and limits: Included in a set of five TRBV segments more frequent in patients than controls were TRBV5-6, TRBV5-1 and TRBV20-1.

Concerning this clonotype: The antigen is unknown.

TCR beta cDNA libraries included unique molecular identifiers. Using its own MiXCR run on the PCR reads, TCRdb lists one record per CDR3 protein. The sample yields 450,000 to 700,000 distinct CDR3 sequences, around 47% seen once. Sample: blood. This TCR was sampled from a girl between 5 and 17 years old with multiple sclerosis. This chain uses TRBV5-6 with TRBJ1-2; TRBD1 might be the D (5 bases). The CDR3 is CASSAIYTGTNGYTF. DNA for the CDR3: TGTGCCAGCAGCGCGATCTATACAGGTACCAATGGCTACACCTTC.